This T cell receptor (beta chain) is from a study of post-analysis software for immune sequencing data. Study-level findings and limits: Among roughly five TRBV segments more frequent in patients than controls were TRBV5-6, TRBV5-1 and TRBV20-1. Batch-matched samples strongly co-clustered by F measure. Multiple sclerosis patients showed significantly lower normalized Chao1 diversity than controls did.

Germline assignment: CDR1 GTSNPN and CDR2 SVGIG (reference sequence). V was pared by 2 bases and J by 0 bases, with 8 bases between. This CDR3 is 14 amino acids long. This clonotype was seen a handful of times. The antigen is unknown. Unique molecular identifiers had been added to the TCR beta cDNA libraries. From approximately 1 to 10 million T cells, about 500,000 cDNA molecules were obtained. Via MiXCR, TCRdb re-called the PCR reads, giving one row per CDR3 protein. The sample has around 400,000 distinct CDR3 sequences, over 30% seen once; the top ten hold about 7.6%. What was sequenced was blood. This TCR derives from a girl aged 2 to 9 with multiple sclerosis. J is TRBJ1-3 and V is TRBV30; weak D call: TRBD1 (6 bases). CDR3 protein: CAWSRDISGNTIYF. Written as DNA, the CDR3 is TGTGCCTGGAGTAGGGACATCTCTGGAAACACCATATATTTT.